The entry below gives a single T cell receptor (beta chain) sequence along with its context. Its antigen is unidentified. This specimen comes from a study of graft-versus-host responses after intestinal transplantation. Notes on the study in general: Some GvH clones were seen earlier in gut or blood, suggesting intestinal origin.

Generated by immunoSEQ multiplex PCR, the TCRdb table keeps only in-frame clones and is missing some. The sample lists under 150,000 clones, just under 95% occurring once. The TCR originated in a human donor who received an intestinal transplant. The sample was unstimulated CD4+ T cells sorted from spleen or lymph node cells, taken before intestinal transplant.

In DNA form, the CDR3 reads TGTGCCAGTTACAGGGGCCACAATGAGCAGTTCTTC. Translating it yields CASYRGHNEQFF. The chain combines TRBV6-5 with TRBJ2-1; TRBD1 matches 7 bases. The germline V gene encodes CDR1 MNHEY and CDR2 SVGAGI. V lost 9 bases, J lost 5 bases, and 4 bases stayed unmatched. There are 12 residues in the CDR3.